This T cell receptor beta chain was captured by sequencing in a study of T-cell memory formation after mild COVID-19. Findings and limits, study-wide: Prior to infection, memory already included some responding clones, suggesting cross-reactive memory joined.

Of note for this clonotype: Its antigen is currently unknown.

TCRdb re-derived calls from the 5' RACE reads in MiXCR, one entry per CDR3 protein. The sample contains around 130,000 distinct CDR3 sequences, roughly 6% of which appear only once. CDR1 and CDR2 (germline): ENHRY, SYGVKD. The V end lost 9 bases, the J end lost 4 bases, and 16 bases lay between the germline ends. The CDR3 has 15 residues. The chain uses TRBV10-3 and TRBJ2-6, with TRBD1 as a possible D gene (5 bases). The source of this sequence is an adult woman who had mild COVID-19 (a few samples of this study predate the infection). Cell type and time point are not known. Input material: PBMCs or a T cell subset sorted from them (not recorded which). CDR3 nucleotide sequence: TGTGCCATTACCCCAGGGCATGGAGGGGCCAACGTCCTGACTTTC. Translation: CAITPGHGGANVLTF.